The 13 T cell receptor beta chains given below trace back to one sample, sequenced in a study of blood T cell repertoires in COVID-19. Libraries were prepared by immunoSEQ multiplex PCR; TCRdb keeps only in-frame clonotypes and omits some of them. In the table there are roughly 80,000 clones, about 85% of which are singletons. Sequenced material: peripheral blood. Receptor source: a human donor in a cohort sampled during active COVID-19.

The CDR3 nucleotides read TGCGCCAGCAGCCCGCCACAGGGCGATACGCAGTATTTT. It yields the protein CASSPPQGDTQYF. The chain links TRBV5-1 to TRBJ2-3; D possibly corresponds to TRBD1 (6 bases). Germline assignment: CDR1 SGHRS and CDR2 YFSETQ. The CDR3 covers 13 residues. The ends were cut back, 4 bases at V and 6 bases at J, with 12 bases in the middle.

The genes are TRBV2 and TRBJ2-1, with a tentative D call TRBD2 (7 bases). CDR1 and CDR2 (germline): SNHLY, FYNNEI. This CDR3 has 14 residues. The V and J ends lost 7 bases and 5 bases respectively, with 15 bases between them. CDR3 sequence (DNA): TGTGCCAGCAACCCCGGAGGGGGGGACAATGAGCAGTTCTTC. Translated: CASNPGGGDNEQFF.

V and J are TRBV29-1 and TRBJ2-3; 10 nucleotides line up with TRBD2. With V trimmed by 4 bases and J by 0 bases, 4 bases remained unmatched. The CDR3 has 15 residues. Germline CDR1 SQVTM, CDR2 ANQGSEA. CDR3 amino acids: CSVAISGGSTDTQYF. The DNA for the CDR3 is TGCAGCGTTGCGATTAGCGGGGGGAGCACAGATACGCAGTATTTT.

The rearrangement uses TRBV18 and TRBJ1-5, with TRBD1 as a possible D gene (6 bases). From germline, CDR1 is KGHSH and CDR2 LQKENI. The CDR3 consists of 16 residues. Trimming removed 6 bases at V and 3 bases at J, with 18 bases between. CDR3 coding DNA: TGTGCCAGCTCCCCTGATAAGGACAGCCCCAATCAGCCCCAGCATTTT. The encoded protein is CASSPDKDSPNQPQHF.

The CDR3 protein is CASSEMGGTEAFF. The CDR3 DNA reads as TGTGCCAGCAGTGAAATGGGAGGGACTGAAGCTTTCTTT. The chain couples TRBV25-1 to TRBJ1-1; D not certain. Germline V CDR1 and CDR2: MGHDK, SYGVNS. This CDR3 has 13 residues. The V and J ends lost 2 bases and 5 bases respectively, with 9 bases between them.

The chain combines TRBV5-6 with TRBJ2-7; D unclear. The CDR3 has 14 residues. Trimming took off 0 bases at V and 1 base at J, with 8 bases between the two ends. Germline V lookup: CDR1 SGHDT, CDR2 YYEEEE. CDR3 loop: CASSLVRLSYEQYF. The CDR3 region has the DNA TGTGCCAGCAGCTTGGTCCGACTTTCCTACGAGCAGTACTTC.

The CDR3 sequence: CASSRGKGATEAFF. For the CDR3, the DNA is TGTGCCAGCAGCCGGGGGAAGGGGGCCACTGAAGCTTTCTTT. The chain uses TRBV11-1 and TRBJ1-1, with 7 nucleotides matching TRBD1. The germline V gene encodes CDR1 SGHAT and CDR2 FQDESV (reference sequence). The CDR3 has 14 residues. Trimming at V came to 5 bases and at J to 4 bases, leaving 7 bases not matched to a gene.

CDR3 amino acids: CASSQLTASSDLRKQYF. CDR3 DNA: TGCGCCAGCAGCCAACTGACAGCCTCCTCCGATTTACGAAAGCAGTACTTC. This rearrangement joins TRBV4-1 to TRBJ2-7, with a tentative D call TRBD1 (5 bases). The germline CDR1 and CDR2 sequences are MGHRA and YSYEKL. V lost 2 bases to trimming and J lost 8 bases, with 25 bases between them. The CDR3 extends over 17 amino acids.

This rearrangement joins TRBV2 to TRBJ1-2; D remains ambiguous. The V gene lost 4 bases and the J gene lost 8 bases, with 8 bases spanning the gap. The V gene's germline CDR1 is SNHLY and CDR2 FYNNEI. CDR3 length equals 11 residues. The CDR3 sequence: CASSGGGGYTF. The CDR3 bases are TGTGCCAGCAGTGGGGGAGGGGGCTACACCTTC.

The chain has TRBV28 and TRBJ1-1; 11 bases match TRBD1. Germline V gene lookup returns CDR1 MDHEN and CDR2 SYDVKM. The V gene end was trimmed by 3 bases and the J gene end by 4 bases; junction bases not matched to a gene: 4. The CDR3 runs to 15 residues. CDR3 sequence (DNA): TGTGCCAGCAGTTTGGCCGGGACAGGGGGCACTGAAGCTTTCTTT. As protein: CASSLAGTGGTEAFF.

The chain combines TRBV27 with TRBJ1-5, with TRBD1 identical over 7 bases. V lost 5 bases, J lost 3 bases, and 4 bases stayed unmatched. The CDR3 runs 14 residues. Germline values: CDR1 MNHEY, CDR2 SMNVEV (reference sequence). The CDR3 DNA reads TGTGCCAGCAGTAGACAGGGCCCCAATCAGCCCCAGCATTTT. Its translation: CASSRQGPNQPQHF.

The chain's CDR3 is CASSLDRYSNQPQHF. The CDR3 DNA reads as TGTGCCAGCAGCCTAGACCGTTATAGCAATCAGCCCCAGCATTTT. The genes are TRBV27 and TRBJ1-5; D gene uncertain. CDR1 is MNHEY, CDR2 SMNVEV, per germline (reference sequence). Trimming removed 6 bases at V and 0 bases at J, with 12 bases between. There are 15 residues in the CDR3.

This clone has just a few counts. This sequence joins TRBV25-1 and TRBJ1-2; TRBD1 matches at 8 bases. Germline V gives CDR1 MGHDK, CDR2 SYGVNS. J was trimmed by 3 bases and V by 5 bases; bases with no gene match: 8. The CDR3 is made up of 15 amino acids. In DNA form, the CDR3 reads TGTGCCAGCAGTACAATGGACAGGGAGGACTATGGCTACACCTTC. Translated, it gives CASSTMDREDYGYTF.